This entry concerns a single T cell receptor (beta chain). Trimming shortened V by 5 bases and J by 0 bases, and 10 bases separated the two germline ends. This CDR3 region has 15 residues. Germline V lookup: CDR1 MNHEY, CDR2 SMNVEV (reference sequence). The record originates from a study of cytomegalovirus exposure and HLA in healthy donors. Assay used: immunoSEQ multiplex PCR; TCRdb lists only in-frame clones, some missing. Of more than 300,000 clones listed, 80% to 90% are singletons. The sample taken for sequencing was PBMCs. The rearrangement links TRBV27 to TRBJ2-2; D is unresolved. This TCR derives from a woman under 30 in good health and CMV-seronegative. CDR3: CASSPTAANTGELFF. For the CDR3, the DNA is TGTGCCAGCAGTCCGACCGCGGCGAACACCGGGGAGCTGTTTTTT.